The rows below give T cell receptor beta chains drawn from one sample of a study of blood T cell repertoires in COVID-19. TCRdb's table, derived via immunoSEQ multiplex PCR, lists solely in-frame clones and lacks some. This sample yields approximately 220,000 clones, of which roughly 80% are seen a single time; roughly 7.9% belongs to the top ten. The sample consisted of peripheral blood. These receptor sequences come from an elderly woman with acute or convalescent COVID-19. Each CDR3 is given with its conserved first and last residue. A D gene is named only where the DNA matches it firmly. Clone size is given for some rows only: seen once, a few or many times, or a class if the clone is expanded.

D gene	clone size	J gene	V gene	CDR3 protein	CDR3 DNA
TRBD2	.	TRBJ2-3	TRBV4-1	CASSQDEMGLAGGGMTQYF	TGCGCCAGCAGCCAAGATGAAATGGGTCTAGCGGGAGGCGGAATGACGCAGTATTTT
.	.	TRBJ1-3	TRBV15	CATSTGANSGNTIYF	TGTGCCACCAGCACAGGCGCCAACTCTGGAAACACCATATATTTT
.	few	TRBJ2-3	TRBV5-1	CASSLGQGLTQDTQYF	TGCGCCAGCAGCTTGGGGCAGGGCCTAACTCAGGATACGCAGTATTTT
TRBD1	.	TRBJ2-1	TRBV27	CASSLRDRGHEQFF	TGTGCCAGCAGTCTTCGAGACAGGGGCCATGAGCAGTTCTTC
.	.	TRBJ2-4	TRBV5-8	CASSPPGGVNYF	TGTGCCAGCAGCCCACCCGGCGGGGTAAACTACTTC
TRBD1	.	TRBJ2-1	TRBV5-4	CASSPGQGRSYNEQFF	TGTGCCAGCAGCCCGGGACAGGGAAGGTCCTACAATGAGCAGTTCTTC
TRBD1	.	TRBJ1-5	TRBV6-5	CASKRQGSGQPQHF	TGTGCCAGCAAGAGACAGGGGAGCGGTCAGCCCCAGCATTTT
.	.	TRBJ2-5	TRBV10-1	CASTAAGQETQYF	TGCGCCAGCACGGCAGCGGGTCAGGAGACCCAGTACTTC
.	.	TRBJ1-6	TRBV19	CASAQGSNSPLHF	TGTGCCAGTGCTCAGGGGTCGAATTCACCCCTCCACTTT
.	.	TRBJ1-5	TRBV27	CASLRRGMEPQHF	TGTGCCAGCCTTAGGAGGGGAATGGAGCCCCAGCATTTT
.	once	TRBJ1-1	TRBV10-3	CAISEAGPRTEAFF	TGTGCCATCAGTGAGGCGGGACCAAGGACTGAAGCTTTCTTT
TRBD2	.	TRBJ2-3	TRBV3-1/TRBV3-2	CASSQTSGSTDTQYF	TGTGCCAGCAGCCAGACTAGCGGCAGCACAGATACGCAGTATTTT
.	.	TRBJ2-2	TRBV7-9	CASSLAGLSAGELFF	TGTGCCAGCAGCTTAGCAGGACTTTCAGCCGGGGAGCTGTTTTTT
.	once	TRBJ1-1	TRBV21-1	CASSNPGANTEAFF	TGTGCCAGCAGCAACCCTGGGGCCAACACTGAAGCTTTCTTT
TRBD2	.	TRBJ2-2	TRBV5-3	CARSQTSGRSGTGELFF	TGTGCCAGAAGCCAGACTAGCGGGAGGTCGGGCACCGGGGAGCTGTTTTTT
TRBD2	.	TRBJ2-5	TRBV5-1	CASSNSGTSGGKTQYF	TGCGCCAGCAGCAATAGCGGGACTAGCGGTGGGAAGACCCAGTACTTC
.	.	TRBJ2-7	TRBV3-1/TRBV3-2	CASSQRQPYEQYF	TGTGCCAGCAGCCAGAGACAGCCGTACGAGCAGTACTTC
TRBD2	.	TRBJ2-3	TRBV2	CASSLDSGGFTDTQYF	TGTGCCAGCAGTCTGGATAGCGGGGGGTTCACAGATACGCAGTATTTT
TRBD1	.	TRBJ2-2	TRBV25-1	CASNAGGYTGELFF	TGTGCCAGCAACGCAGGGGGCTACACCGGGGAGCTGTTTTTT
TRBD2	once	TRBJ2-7	TRBV10-3	CAISEAGGAFTSLDF	TGTGCCATCAGTGAGGCGGGGGGGGCCTTTACTAGCCTGGACTTC
.	.	TRBJ2-3	TRBV20-1	CSAIELGRSTDTQYF	TGCAGTGCTATTGAGCTGGGGAGGAGCACAGATACGCAGTATTTT
TRBD2	.	TRBJ2-7	TRBV5-1	CASSLSGSFYEQYF	TGCGCCAGCAGCTTGAGCGGGAGTTTCTACGAGCAGTACTTC
TRBD2	once	TRBJ2-2	TRBV9	CASSTPRGSSGLTGELFF	TGTGCCAGCAGCACCCCTCGGGGATCTAGCGGACTCACCGGGGAGCTGTTTTTT
TRBD2	.	TRBJ2-7	TRBV4-1	CASSPKRGLAGGSSHEQYF	TGCGCCAGCAGCCCTAAGAGGGGACTAGCGGGAGGGAGCTCCCACGAGCAGTACTTC
.	.	TRBJ2-5	TRBV30	CAWIPLGTHQETQYF	TGTGCCTGGATCCCCCTCGGGACTCACCAAGAGACCCAGTACTTC